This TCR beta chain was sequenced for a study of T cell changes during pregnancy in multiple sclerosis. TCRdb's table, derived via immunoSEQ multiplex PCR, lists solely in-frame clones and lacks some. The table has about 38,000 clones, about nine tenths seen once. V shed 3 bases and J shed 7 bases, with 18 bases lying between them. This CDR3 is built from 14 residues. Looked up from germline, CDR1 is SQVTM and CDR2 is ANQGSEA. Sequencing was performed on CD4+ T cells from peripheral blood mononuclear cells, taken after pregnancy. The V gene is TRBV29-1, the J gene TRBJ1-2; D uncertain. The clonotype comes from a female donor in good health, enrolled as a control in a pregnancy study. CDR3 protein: CSVDSELVGSGYTF. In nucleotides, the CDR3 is TGCAGCGTTGACTCCGAACTGGTGGGCTCTGGCTACACCTTC.